One and the same sample provided the 23 T cell receptor beta chains below, sequenced in a study of blood T cells in healthy people across ages. Combining a sample-barcoded 5' primer with a J-beta primer mix, a second PCR ran for about 6 to 12 cycles. TCRdb re-derived calls from the 5' RACE reads in MiXCR, one entry per CDR3 protein. The data show some 890,000 distinct CDR3 sequences, just under 30% seen once. This same sample was also part of a study on T cells of mothers and their children.

The sample was blood. These TCRs come from a middle-aged woman in good health.

The chain is built from TRBV20-1 and TRBJ2-3; a weak D match, TRBD1 (6 bases). The V and J ends lost 5 bases and 0 bases respectively, with 12 bases between them. Germline CDR1 reads DFQATT; CDR2 reads SNEGSKA (reference sequence). CDR3 length: 14 amino acids. The CDR3 region is CSAPRQGSTDTQYF. The CDR3 DNA reads TGCAGTGCTCCTCGGCAGGGGAGCACAGATACGCAGTATTTT.

There are a few counts of this clonotype. This rearrangement joins TRBV12-3 or TRBV12-4 to TRBJ2-2; D perhaps matches TRBD1 (5 bases). The V and J ends lost 3 bases and 4 bases respectively, with 12 bases between them. The CDR3 covers 15 residues. The CDR3 DNA is TGTGCCAGCAGTTTCGAAGGACACCCCACCGGGGAGCTGTTTTTT. Encoded protein: CASSFEGHPTGELFF.

The chain has TRBV7-2 and TRBJ2-7, with 8 bases fitting TRBD2. TRBJ2-5 matches the DNA end more closely, so the J call is doubtful. Germline V lookup: CDR1 SGHTA, CDR2 FQGNSA. CDR3 length equals 14 residues. CDR3 DNA: TGTGCCAGCAGCAGTAGCGGGGTGGAAGAGACCCAGTACTTC. Its protein product is CASSSSGVEETQYF.

This clonotype was detected only a few times. The rearrangement joins TRBV4-1 to TRBJ1-2; 7 bases align to TRBD1. Germline CDR1 reads MGHRA; CDR2 reads YSYEKL. This CDR3 has 14 amino acids. V lost 4 bases and J lost 0; bases outside the gene matches: 2. The CDR3 DNA reads as TGCGCCAGCAGCCGGGGACAGCCTAACTATGGCTACACCTTC. Its protein is CASSRGQPNYGYTF.

The sample holds a few counts of this clonotype. This sequence joins TRBV29-1 and TRBJ1-1; D is perhaps TRBD1 (6 bases). CDR1 is SQVTM, CDR2 ANQGSEA, per germline. This CDR3 spans 14 amino acids. Trimming cost V 5 bases and J 1 base, with 14 bases left between them. The CDR3 sequence is CSVSLRQANTEAFF. The CDR3 DNA is TGCAGCGTTTCATTACGACAGGCGAACACTGAAGCTTTCTTT.

The chain carries TRBV4-2 and TRBJ1-2; the D gene is possibly TRBD1 (5 bases). Trimming removed 3 bases from V and 4 bases from J, with 15 bases in between. The CDR3 runs to 15 residues. Germline-derived CDR1 and CDR2 are LGHNA and YNFKEQ. The chain's CDR3 is CASSHGDSERYGYTF. CDR3 nucleotide sequence: TGTGCCAGCAGCCACGGCGACAGCGAGCGCTATGGCTACACCTTC.

The rearrangement joins TRBV12-3 or TRBV12-4 to TRBJ1-6; no clear D. This CDR3 region has 12 residues. The ends were cut back, 8 bases at V and 7 bases at J, with 9 bases in the middle. Here the CDR3 reads CASATSNSPLHF. The CDR3 bases are TGTGCCAGCGCTACGTCGAATTCACCCCTCCACTTT.

This clonotype has more than one count but fewer than ten. Being one base from a much bigger clone, this may be a read error. The chain links TRBV29-1 to TRBJ1-2; D uncertain. The CDR3 is made up of 11 amino acids. Trimming left V 3 bases short and J 6 bases short, with 8 bases between. The germline V gene encodes CDR1 SQVTM and CDR2 ANQGSEA. The CDR3 nucleotides are TGCAGCGTTGATCCCCCTCATGGCTACACCTTC. It specifies CSVDPPHGYTF.

This clonotype came up a few times. V gene TRBV15 combines with J gene TRBJ2-7, with unresolved D. The CDR3 extends over 13 amino acids. Per the germline V gene, CDR1 is LNHNV and CDR2 is YYDKDF (reference sequence). V was clipped by 1 base and J by 5 bases, with 9 bases between them. Here the CDR3 reads CATSRAPQDEQYF. Here the CDR3 DNA reads TGTGCCACCAGCAGAGCTCCCCAGGACGAGCAGTACTTC.

This clonotype has at least ten counts. The V call is TRBV6-5, the J call TRBJ2-3; the D is unclear. The CDR3 is 15 residues long. Trimming removed 4 bases from V and 3 bases from J, with 14 bases in between. Germline CDR1 MNHEY, CDR2 SVGAGI. The CDR3 spells CASSSEKLGTDTQYF. The CDR3 DNA follows: TGTGCCAGCAGTTCCGAGAAGTTGGGGACAGATACGCAGTATTTT.

The CDR3 bases are TGTGCCAGCAGCCGGGGACAGGGGGCTGGTACGCAGTATTTT. This translates into CASSRGQGAGTQYF. This chain joins TRBV11-2 and TRBJ2-3; 12 bases are shared with TRBD1. V dropped 5 bases and J dropped 8; count of bases not matched to a gene: 5. The CDR3 length is 14 residues. The germline V gene encodes CDR1 SGHAT and CDR2 FQNNGV.

The chain carries TRBV7-4 and TRBJ1-1; TRBD1 matches 7 bases. Per germline, CDR1 SGHVT and CDR2 SQSDAQ. This CDR3 is 17 amino acids long. V shed 0 bases and J 4 bases; nucleotides not matched to a gene: 11. As DNA, the CDR3 is TGTGCCAGCAGCTTAGCCCTACAGGGGCGGGGGGGCACTGAAGCTTTCTTT. This gives the protein CASSLALQGRGGTEAFF.

This clonotype has only a few counts. The J gene is TRBJ1-6, the V gene TRBV6-5, with a tentative D call TRBD1 (5 bases). Trimming stripped 0 bases from V and 0 bases from J, with 15 bases between. The CDR3 covers 19 residues. CDR1 is MNHEY, CDR2 SVGAGI, per germline. For the CDR3, the DNA is TGTGCCAGCAGTTACTCGCCGGGGCCGTGGGGCTCCTATAATTCACCCCTCCACTTT. It translates to CASSYSPGPWGSYNSPLHF.

This clonotype appeared many times. The chain links TRBV1 to TRBJ2-7; the table's D call TRBD1 went unverified against the DNA. TRBV1 is tagged as a pseudogene. This CDR3 comprises 16 residues. The CDR3 loop is CTSSQDRQASSYEQYF. As DNA, the CDR3 is TGCACCAGCAGCCAAGATCGACAGGCGAGCTCCTACGAGCAGTACTTC.

This clonotype has more than one count but fewer than ten. The chain couples TRBV4-1 to TRBJ2-3; D uncertain. The CDR3 is 11 amino acids. Looked up from germline, CDR1 is MGHRA and CDR2 is YSYEKL. The V end lost 0 bases, the J end lost 7 bases, and 2 bases lay between the germline ends. The CDR3 sequence: CASSQEHTQYF. For the CDR3, the DNA is TGCGCCAGCAGCCAAGAGCATACGCAGTATTTT.

This clonotype appeared many times. The J gene is TRBJ2-1, the V gene TRBV7-8; D assignment may be TRBD1 or TRBD2 (5 bases each). Germline lookup yields CDR1 SGHVS and CDR2 FQNEAQ. Trimming cost V 0 bases and J 9 bases, with 12 bases left between them. The CDR3 length is 14 residues. CDR3 coding DNA: TGTGCCAGCAGCTTAGCGGGGCGCGGAGGTGAGCAGTTCTTC. The encoded protein is CASSLAGRGGEQFF.

The table lists this clonotype with a count of one. This chain uses TRBV5-1 with TRBJ2-3; 8 bases line up with TRBD1. The CDR3 covers 17 residues. CDR1 and CDR2 from the germline V gene are SGHRS and YFSETQ. After removal of 4 bases from V and 3 bases from J, the junction contained 13 bases not matched to a gene. Written as DNA, the CDR3 is TGCGCCAGCAGCCGGACAGGGAGCCTTGCGGAGACAGATACGCAGTATTTT. It yields the protein CASSRTGSLAETDTQYF.

In regard to this clonotype: This sequence may be a read error, since a much larger clone differs from it by one base. The rearrangement links TRBV10-3 to TRBJ2-5; the D is unclear. V lost 4 bases and J 4 bases, leaving 19 bases between the germline ends. CDR1 and CDR2 (germline): ENHRY, SYGVKD. The CDR3 is 16 residues long. CDR3 region: CAISGGPLVWGETQYF. As DNA, the CDR3 is TGTGCCATCAGTGGGGGTCCATTAGTGTGGGGAGAGACCCAGTACTTC.

This clonotype appeared many times. The chain recombines TRBV28 with TRBJ2-7, with D possibly TRBD2 on 5 matching bases. Germline values: CDR1 MDHEN, CDR2 SYDVKM. The ends were cut back, 6 bases at V and 3 bases at J, with 6 bases in the middle. The CDR3 is 11 amino acids. The CDR3 DNA reads TGTGCCAGCAGGGGAGACTACGAGCAGTACTTC. Protein product: CASRGDYEQYF.

Regarding this clonotype: This may stem from a read error, because a much larger clone lies one nucleotide away. The chain uses TRBV20-1 and TRBJ2-6; 7 nucleotides line up with TRBD1. The CDR3 has 15 residues. Looked up from germline, CDR1 is DFQATT and CDR2 is SNEGSKA (reference sequence). CDR3 in amino acids: CSARAGGSGANVRTF. DNA for the CDR3: TGCAGTGCTAGGGCAGGGGGATCTGGGGCCAACGTCCGGACTTTC.

The table lists this clonotype with a count of one. This chain uses TRBV7-6 with TRBJ2-1; tentatively, D is TRBD2 (6 bases). Looked up from germline, CDR1 is SGHVS and CDR2 is FNYEAQ. Trimming shortened V by 5 bases and J by 5 bases, and 10 bases separated the two germline ends. CDR3 length equals 13 residues. CDR3 coding DNA: TGTGCCAGCAGCGGCGGGACCCACAATGAGCAGTTCTTC. Encoded protein: CASSGGTHNEQFF.

A single count supports this clonotype. V usage is TRBV7-9 and J usage is TRBJ1-6; D uncertain. V lost 1 base to trimming and J lost 10 bases, with 8 bases between them. The CDR3 consists of 13 residues. Germline V gene sequence: CDR1 SEHNR, CDR2 FQNEAQ (reference sequence). The CDR3 here is CASSLEGPSPLHF. In nucleotides, the CDR3 is TGTGCCAGCAGCTTAGAAGGGCCATCACCCCTCCACTTT.

This clonotype was counted between two and nine times. V and J are TRBV7-9 and TRBJ1-2, with 8 bases lining up with TRBD1. The CDR3 is 15 residues long. The V gene's germline CDR1 is SEHNR and CDR2 FQNEAQ (reference sequence). The junction had 13 bases not matched to a gene; V was cut back by 5 bases and J by 8 bases. CDR3 nucleotides: TGTGCCAGCAGCGCCGGGACAGGATTACCGGGGGGCTACACCTTC. It translates to CASSAGTGLPGGYTF.